This TCR beta chain emerged from a study of regulatory T cells in long-lasting Graves disease. To make TCR beta libraries, researchers used iRepertoire HTBI primers and Arm-PCR of CDR3 regions. TCRdb fed the multiplex PCR reads into MiXCR, producing one record per CDR3 protein. The table shows approximately 540,000 distinct CDR3 sequences, with more than 10% occurring only once. Germline V gene data show CDR1 as GTSNPN and CDR2 as SVGIG (reference sequence). Trimming at V came to 0 bases and at J to 4 bases, leaving 6 bases not matched to a gene. The CDR3 loop spans 14 amino acids. Study outcomes and limitations: Clonotypes that were public and shared totalled a few thousand in persistent patients versus 900 to 1,000 in new patients. TRBV28, TRBJ1-2 and TRBJ2-5 emerged as the favored segments in persistent disease.

Indicated time point: newly diagnosed GD, antithyroid drugs for less than 3 months. The authors made the TCR library using RNA they extracted from PBMCs. This clonotype turned up a few times. Antigen unknown. This same sample was also part of a study on T cells in Graves' hyperthyroidism and ophthalmopathy. That work contributes: Ophthalmopathy was distinguished from stable hyperthyroidism by 13 V-J signatures. Model-based prediction identified ophthalmopathy a median roughly 5.9 months prior to its onset.

V gene TRBV30 combines with J gene TRBJ2-7, with 7 bases fitting TRBD1. The clonotype was recovered from a woman in her 30s with Graves disease. This specimen was peripheral blood mononuclear cells (PBMCs), taken at new diagnosis, from a patient treated with antithyroid drugs. The CDR3 spells CAWSVLGQLYEQYF. DNA of the CDR3: TGTGCCTGGAGTGTACTGGGACAGCTGTACGAGCAGTACTTC. The variable domain in full, with the rest retrieved from reference TRBV30 and TRBJ2-7, is SQTIHQWPATLVQPVGSPLSLECTVEGTSNPNLYWYRQAAGRGLQLLFYSVGIGQISSEVPQNLSASRPQDRQFILSSKKLLLSDSGFYLCAWSVLGQLYEQYFGPGTRLTVT.